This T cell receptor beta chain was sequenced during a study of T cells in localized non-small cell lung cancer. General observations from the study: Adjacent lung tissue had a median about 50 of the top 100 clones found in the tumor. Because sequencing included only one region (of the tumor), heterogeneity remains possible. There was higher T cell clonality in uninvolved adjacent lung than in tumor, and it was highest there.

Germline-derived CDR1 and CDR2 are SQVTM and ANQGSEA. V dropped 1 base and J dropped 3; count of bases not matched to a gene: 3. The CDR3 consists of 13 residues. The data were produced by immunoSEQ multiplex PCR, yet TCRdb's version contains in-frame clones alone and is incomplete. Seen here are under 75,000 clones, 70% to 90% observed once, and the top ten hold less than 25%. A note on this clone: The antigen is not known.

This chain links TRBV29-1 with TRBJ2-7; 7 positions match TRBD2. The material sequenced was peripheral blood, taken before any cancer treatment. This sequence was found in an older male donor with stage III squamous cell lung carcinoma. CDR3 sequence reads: CSVEGGEGYEQYF. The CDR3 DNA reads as TGCAGCGTTGAAGGGGGGGAGGGCTACGAGCAGTACTTC.